Shown below are 6 T cell receptor beta chains from a single sample sequenced in a study of cytomegalovirus exposure and HLA in healthy donors. The PCR ran on 60 Vbeta and 13 Jbeta primers. Method: immunoSEQ multiplex PCR; TCRdb's copy keeps in-frame clones and lacks some. The table records about 200,000 clones, 65% to 80% of them present only once. The sequenced material came from PBMCs. The receptors originated from a man aged 50 to 59 in good health and CMV-seronegative.

CDR3 nucleotides: TGTGCCAGCTGCCCAGAACGTCACGAGCAGTACTTC. It translates to CASCPERHEQYF. V and J are TRBV28 and TRBJ2-7, with D unclear. The germline gives CDR1 MDHEN, CDR2 SYDVKM. The length of the CDR3 is 12 residues. The V end was cut by 8 bases, the J end by 5 bases, with 13 bases between.

V is TRBV2 and J is TRBJ1-4, with 7 bases aligning to TRBD1. Germline V gene data show CDR1 as SNHLY and CDR2 as FYNNEI. J was trimmed by 8 bases and V by 7 bases; bases with no gene match: 10. CDR3 length: 14 residues. The CDR3 DNA reads TGTGCCAGCATTGCGAATAGGGGGCGGGAAAAACTGTTTTTT. It codes for CASIANRGREKLFF.

The genes are TRBV2 and TRBJ2-6; TRBD1 matches at 7 bases. The CDR3 runs 17 residues. The V segment lost 4 bases and the J segment 0 bases; nucleotides outside the gene matches: 6. The germline V gene has CDR1 SNHLY and CDR2 FYNNEI. The CDR3 DNA follows: TGTGCCAGCAGTGCCGACAGGGCCGGCTCTGGGGCCAACGTCCTGACTTTC. Translated, it gives CASSADRAGSGANVLTF.

The chain employs TRBV10-2 and TRBJ2-7, with 7 nucleotides matching TRBD1. With 7 bases clipped from V and 2 bases from J, the junction kept 8 bases outside the gene matches. Germline V lookup: CDR1 WSHSY, CDR2 SAAADI. The CDR3 is made up of 14 amino acids. DNA of the CDR3: TGCGCCAGCACCTTGACAGGGCGAACCTACGAGCAGTACTTC. Protein product: CASTLTGRTYEQYF.

The genes are TRBV5-1 and TRBJ2-5; D unclear. Germline CDR1 and CDR2: SGHRS and YFSETQ. The CDR3 contains 14 residues. Trimming pared 0 bases from V and 1 base from J, leaving 7 bases between. CDR3 protein: CASSLDASQETQYF. CDR3 nucleotide sequence: TGCGCCAGCAGCTTGGACGCCAGCCAAGAGACCCAGTACTTC.

The chain couples TRBV27 to TRBJ2-7; the match to TRBD2 covers 7 bases. The CDR3 covers 13 residues. With 4 bases clipped from V and 1 base from J, the junction kept 1 base outside the gene matches. The germline gives CDR1 MNHEY, CDR2 SMNVEV (reference sequence). CDR3 region: CASSSGLSYEQYF. CDR3 bases: TGTGCCAGCAGTTCGGGACTATCCTACGAGCAGTACTTC.